This TCR beta chain emerged from a study of Graves' ophthalmopathy and Graves' hyperthyroidism. Study-level background: Calling hyperthyroidism stable required that no ophthalmopathy show up within 18 months of follow-up.

Beta-chain TCR CDR3 regions were amplified from RNA transcripts. Investigators did first-round RT-PCR with HTBI primers, then second-round multiplex PCR. TCRdb fed the multiplex PCR reads into MiXCR, producing one record per CDR3 protein. The data contain around 1.1 million distinct CDR3 sequences, roughly two fifths of them singletons. Clinical symptoms and serum thyroxine were used for diagnosis; TRAb, thyroid ultrasound and orbital computed tomography were also relied on. Losses at the gene ends were 4 bases for V and 2 bases for J; bases not matched to a gene: 3. Germline V gene sequence: CDR1 ENHRY, CDR2 SYGVKD. This CDR3 is 18 amino acids long.

The sequence was collected from an adult man with Graves' hyperthyroidism. Sequencing was carried out using peripheral blood or thyroid tissue (not recorded which). This chain joins TRBV10-3 and TRBJ2-6; 15 bases align to TRBD2. The CDR3 sequence is CAISGRTSGGAGANVLTF. CDR3 coding DNA: TGTGCCATCAGTGGTAGGACTAGCGGGGGGGCTGGGGCCAACGTCCTGACTTTC.